This TCR beta chain appears in the sequencing data of a study of cytomegalovirus exposure and HLA in healthy donors. Primers included in the PCR were 60 Vbeta and 13 Jbeta primers. Libraries were prepared by immunoSEQ multiplex PCR; TCRdb keeps only in-frame clonotypes and omits some of them. This sample's table has some 180,000 clones. Sequenced sample: PBMCs. The TCR sequence derives from a man aged 30 to 39 in good health and CMV-seronegative.

This CDR3 reads CASRVVGAGAEAFF. The DNA of the CDR3 is TGTGCCAGCAGGGTCGTGGGGGCGGGGGCCGAAGCTTTCTTT. The chain uses TRBV25-1 and TRBJ1-1, with D possibly TRBD1 on 6 matching bases. The CDR3 consists of 14 residues. Trimming removed 6 bases from V and 8 bases from J, with 19 bases in between. Germline V gene lookup returns CDR1 MGHDK and CDR2 SYGVNS.